One sample yielded the 12 T cell receptor beta chains listed below, sequenced in a study of T-cell memory formation after mild COVID-19. TCRdb re-called the 5' RACE reads through MiXCR, storing one row per CDR3 protein. The table lists 350,000 to 450,000 distinct CDR3 sequences, 25% to 30% of them singletons. The sequenced sample consisted of PBMCs or a T cell subset sorted from them (not recorded which). These receptors were collected from an adult woman who had mild COVID-19 (a few samples of this study predate the infection). Cell type and time point are not known.

The J gene is TRBJ1-6, the V gene TRBV10-3; tentative D call: TRBD1 (6 bases). V was pared by 6 bases and J by 0 bases, with 6 bases between. The V gene's germline CDR1 is ENHRY and CDR2 SYGVKD. The length of the CDR3 is 14 residues. For the CDR3, the DNA is TGTGCCATCAGGGACAGCTCCTATAATTCACCCCTCCACTTT. Protein: CAIRDSSYNSPLHF.

V is TRBV7-2 and J is TRBJ2-2; a weak D match, TRBD2 (5 bases). Germline assignment: CDR1 SGHTA and CDR2 FQGNSA. Trimming took off 2 bases at V and 0 bases at J, with 10 bases between the two ends. The CDR3 has 16 residues. The CDR3 reads CASSLRGTSNTGELFF. DNA for the CDR3: TGTGCCAGCAGCTTACGGGGAACCTCGAACACCGGGGAGCTGTTTTTT. Full variable domain (outside the CDR3, taken from reference TRBV7-2 and TRBJ2-2): GAGVSQSPSNKVTEKGKDVELRCDPISGHTALYWYRQSLGQGLEFLIYFQGNSAPDKSGLPSDRFSAERTGGSVSTLTIQRTQQEDSAVYLCASSLRGTSNTGELFFGEGSRLTVL.

This clonotype was seen only a few times. The genes are TRBV6-5 and TRBJ1-6, with D possibly TRBD1 on 5 matching bases. The CDR3 sequence is 18 residues long. Germline assignment: CDR1 MNHEY and CDR2 SVGAGI. V lost 4 bases and J 0 bases, leaving 16 bases between the germline ends. The CDR3, as DNA: TGTGCCAGCAGTTCTCCTCCGGGACTGAGCTCCTATAATTCACCCCTCCACTTT. Amino acid sequence: CASSSPPGLSSYNSPLHF.

This chain links TRBV5-1 with TRBJ2-5; maybe TRBD1 (5 bases). V was cut by 9 bases and J by 1 base, with 13 bases left in between. Germline V gene sequence: CDR1 SGHRS, CDR2 YFSETQ. The CDR3 covers 13 residues. The DNA for the CDR3 is TGCGCCACCTCCGTCACAGGCCAAGAGACCCAGTACTTC. Its protein product is CATSVTGQETQYF.

The J gene is TRBJ1-4, the V gene TRBV12-3 or TRBV12-4, with unresolved D. The CDR3 is made up of 15 amino acids. Trimming removed 6 bases from V and 7 bases from J, with 18 bases in between. CDR3 in DNA: TGTGCCAGCAGCCCTACAGCCTTGTGGGGTGAAAAACTGTTTTTT. Residues: CASSPTALWGEKLFF.

This clonotype has only a few counts. The chain has TRBV5-8 and TRBJ1-5; 10 nucleotides line up with TRBD1. Germline V gene data show CDR1 as SGHTS and CDR2 as YDEGEE. With V trimmed by 3 bases and J by 2 bases, 5 bases remained unmatched. The CDR3 has 16 residues. The chain's CDR3 is CASSSGQGIGNQPQHF. As DNA, the CDR3 is TGTGCCAGCAGCTCGGGACAGGGGATCGGCAATCAGCCCCAGCATTTT.

The chain combines TRBV27 with TRBJ2-7, with TRBD1 identical over 9 bases. Germline values: CDR1 MNHEY, CDR2 SMNVEV (reference sequence). The V and J ends lost 6 bases and 4 bases, in that order; junction bases with no gene match: 4. The CDR3 consists of 13 residues. CDR3 nucleotides: TGTGCCAGCAGGGGACAGGGTGAATACGAGCAGTACTTC. Protein: CASRGQGEYEQYF.

The chain uses TRBV12-3 or TRBV12-4 and TRBJ1-5; no clear D. The CDR3 has 19 residues. Trimming took off 4 bases at V and 5 bases at J, with 27 bases between the two ends. In DNA form, the CDR3 reads TGTGCCAGCAGTTACGTCCGGAGACCTCTTAATGTGGTTGATCAGCCCCAGCATTTT. As protein: CASSYVRRPLNVVDQPQHF.

The chain joins TRBV9 to TRBJ2-4, with TRBD1 identical over 7 bases. V dropped 4 bases and J dropped 1; count of bases not matched to a gene: 17. The CDR3 extends over 19 amino acids. Germline V gene lookup returns CDR1 SGDLS and CDR2 YYNGEE. The CDR3 loop is CASSPTGTTLGGAKNIQYF. The CDR3 DNA follows: TGTGCCAGCAGCCCGACAGGGACGACCCTTGGTGGGGCCAAAAACATTCAGTACTTC.

V and J are TRBV27 and TRBJ2-5, with 7 positions matching TRBD2. V shed 5 bases and J 5 bases; nucleotides not matched to a gene: 11. This CDR3 comprises 15 residues. Germline V gene lookup returns CDR1 MNHEY and CDR2 SMNVEV (reference sequence). CDR3: CASSPPPLGGETQYF. DNA of the CDR3: TGTGCCAGCAGTCCCCCGCCCCTGGGGGGGGAGACCCAGTACTTC.

This clonotype has just a few counts. This chain joins TRBV7-8 and TRBJ2-2, with D possibly matching TRBD1 (5 bases). Germline assignment: CDR1 SGHVS and CDR2 FQNEAQ. Between the trimmed V and J ends, which lost 2 bases and 1 base, there was a span of 8 bases. The CDR3 runs to 15 residues. The CDR3 here is CASSLHRQNTGELFF. In DNA form, the CDR3 reads TGTGCCAGCAGCTTACACAGGCAGAACACCGGGGAGCTGTTTTTT.

The chain employs TRBV12-3 or TRBV12-4 and TRBJ1-2, with D unclear. The CDR3 totals 12 residues. V lost 5 bases to trimming and J lost 7 bases, with 11 bases between them. CDR3 protein: CASSPPTAGYTF. The DNA of the CDR3 is TGTGCCAGCAGTCCCCCGACCGCTGGCTACACCTTC.